This TCR beta chain was sequenced during a study of early T cells in non-severe SARS-CoV-2 infection. Study summary: Chains were unpaired, as sequencing was done on bulk RNA from unsorted whole blood.

The CDR3 extends over 18 amino acids. With V trimmed by 0 bases and J by 0 bases, 9 bases remained unmatched. Germline V lookup: CDR1 SGDLS, CDR2 YYNGEE. Molecules of cDNA were individually given unique molecular identifiers that were attached to them. Each CDR3 protein is one row after TCRdb ran MiXCR on the 5' RACE reads. The data hold roughly 60,000 distinct CDR3 sequences, with around 12% observed a single time. This clonotype showed up many times. Its antigen is as yet unknown. Study-wide points: The matching step, a VDJdb search, favored anti-spike CD8 responses and missed private and CD4 specificities.

Sequencing was done on a sample of whole blood. The rearrangement uses TRBV9 and TRBJ2-1; 7 bases match TRBD2. The receptor was isolated from an adult who was a healthcare worker with PCR-confirmed SARS-CoV-2 infection or an uninfected control (not recorded which). The CDR3 region has the DNA TGTGCCAGCAGCGTAGCGGGAGGCCCCTCAAGCTCCTACAATGAGCAGTTCTTC. Its protein is CASSVAGGPSSSYNEQFF.